The rows below give T cell receptor beta chains drawn from one sample of a study of blood T cells in healthy people across ages. MiXCR, applied by TCRdb to the 5' RACE reads, yields one record per CDR3 protein. The sample holds about 1.5 million distinct CDR3 sequences, approximately 43% seen once. The sequenced sample consisted of blood. Every receptor here comes from a woman aged 18-29 years in good health. CDR3s include the opening cysteine and the closing phenylalanine or tryptophan. Each record gives: D gene, V gene, J gene, clone size, CDR3 DNA, CDR3 protein. D genes are given only for firm matches. The listing skips clone size in some rows; elsewhere it reads once, few, many or a size class.

-	TRBV4-3	TRBJ2-1	-	TGCGCCAGCAGCCGACATTCCAATGAGCAGTTCTTC	CASSRHSNEQFF
-	TRBV4-3	TRBJ2-3	many	TGCGCCAGCAGCCTCTCGTTGAGAGATACGCAGTATTTT	CASSLSLRDTQYF
-	TRBV2	TRBJ1-1	-	TGTGCCAGCAGTCGGGGGAATAGGAACACTGAAGCTTTCTTT	CASSRGNRNTEAFF
TRBD2	TRBV27	TRBJ2-1	-	TGTGCCAGCAGTTTAACGAGCGGGGGGTTGGCCCCCTACAATAAGCAGTTCTTC	CASSLTSGGLAPYNKQFF
TRBD2	TRBV4-3	TRBJ2-2	-	TGCGCCAGCAGCCAAGAGGGACTAGCTGGCGGGGAGCTGTTTTTT	CASSQEGLAGGELFF
TRBD1	TRBV20-1	TRBJ2-7	-	TGCAGTGCTAGAAAGACAGGGGGCGACGAGCAGTACTTC	CSARKTGGDEQYF
TRBD2	TRBV5-6	TRBJ2-5	-	TGTGCCAGCAGCTCGGGACTAGCCTACAATGAGCAGTACTTC	CASSSGLAYNEQYF
TRBD1	TRBV6-2/TRBV6-3	TRBJ2-7	-	TGTGCCAGCAGTTGGGACAGTGTCGCCTACGAGCAGTACTTC	CASSWDSVAYEQYF
-	TRBV7-2	TRBJ1-1	-	TGTGCCAGCAGCTTTTCGGGACAAGTGAACACTGAAGCTTTCTTT	CASSFSGQVNTEAFF
TRBD1	TRBV20-1	TRBJ1-4	-	TGCAGTGCATTGACAGGGAGTAATGAAAAACTGTTTTTT	CSALTGSNEKLFF
TRBD1	TRBV19	TRBJ2-1	-	TGTGCCAGTAGTATCCGGGACCGGGACAGGGGACCGTTCTTC	CASSIRDRDRGPFF
TRBD1	TRBV12-3/TRBV12-4	TRBJ2-4	few	TGTGCCAGCAGTCTTCGACAGGGTCTAGCCAAAAACATTCAGTACTTC	CASSLRQGLAKNIQYF
TRBD2	TRBV6-5	TRBJ2-1	few	TGTGCCAGCAGTTACTCTCTTGGACTAGCGGGGGACTACAATGAGCAGTTCTTC	CASSYSLGLAGDYNEQFF
TRBD2	TRBV12-3/TRBV12-4	TRBJ2-1	-	TGTGCCAGCAGAGAGCGGGGTAGCTCCTACAATGAGCAGTTCTTC	CASRERGSSYNEQFF
-	TRBV19	TRBJ1-5	-	TGTGCCACCGACCCGGGGACGCCACCTTATAATAGCAATCAGCCCCAGCATTTT	CATDPGTPPYNSNQPQHF
-	TRBV27	TRBJ2-7	-	TGTGCCAGCAGTTTAGGGGTGGCGAGCTCCTACAATGAGCAGTACTTC	CASSLGVASSYNEQYF
TRBD2	TRBV6-6	TRBJ2-1	-	TGTGCCAGCAGTTCTAGCTGGCGGGGGGGAGGGAATGAGCAGTTCTTC	CASSSSWRGGGNEQFF
-	TRBV29-1	TRBJ2-3	-	TGCAGCGTTGAGTCAGGGTCCCGTAGCACAGATATGCAGTATTTT	CSVESGSRSTDMQYF
TRBD1	TRBV6-2/TRBV6-3	TRBJ2-4	-	TGTGCCAGCAGCTATCCCGGACAGGGGGGCATTCAGTACTTC	CASSYPGQGGIQYF
TRBD1	TRBV28	TRBJ1-2	-	TGTGCCAGCAAAACCGGGACAGGGTCCCTTAACTATGGCTACACCTTC	CASKTGTGSLNYGYTF
TRBD2	TRBV9	TRBJ2-3	-	TGTGCCAGCAGCGTAGAGAGCGGGGGGGCCTCAGATACGCAGTATTTT	CASSVESGGASDTQYF
-	TRBV24-1	TRBJ2-3	-	TGTGCCACCAGTGTGAGTGGACTTCACACAGATACGCAGTATTTT	CATSVSGLHTDTQYF
-	TRBV20-1	TRBJ1-1	few	TGCAGTGCTAGAGAGAACAGGACCCCGGGCACTGAAGCTTTCTTT	CSARENRTPGTEAFF
-	TRBV3-1	TRBJ2-7	once	TGTGCCAGCAGCACCACAAGAGGCGCCTACGAGCAGTACTTC	CASSTTRGAYEQYF
-	TRBV10-3	TRBJ2-1	-	TGTGCCATCAGTGTACTCAGGTTGGATGAGCAGTTCTTC	CAISVLRLDEQFF
TRBD1	TRBV7-2	TRBJ2-7	many	TGTGCCAGCAGCCTACTAGCCGGGACAGGGGGGTTTGAGCAGTACTTC	CASSLLAGTGGFEQYF
TRBD2	TRBV4-1	TRBJ2-1	-	TGCGCCAGCAGCCAAGGGAGCGGGAGGGCCCTTGGGTCCTACAATGAGCAGTTCTTC	CASSQGSGRALGSYNEQFF
-	TRBV27	TRBJ1-3	-	TGTGCCAGCAGTTTTTCGACAGCCTCTTCTGGAAACACCATATATTTT	CASSFSTASSGNTIYF
-	TRBV6-2/TRBV6-3	TRBJ1-1	few	TGTGCCAGCAGGGGTACCATGAACACTGAAGCTTTCTTT	CASRGTMNTEAFF
-	TRBV20-1	TRBJ1-2	-	TGCAGTGCCACCAACCCGGGGGGAAACTATGGCTACACCTTC	CSATNPGGNYGYTF
TRBD1	TRBV20-1	TRBJ1-5	-	TGCAGTGCTATGCAGGGGGGCCAGCCCCAGCATTTT	CSAMQGGQPQHF
-	TRBV12-3/TRBV12-4	TRBJ2-7	many	TGTGCCAGCAGTTTACGGGACGGGAGCTCCTACGAGCAGTACTTC	CASSLRDGSSYEQYF
TRBD1	TRBV11-1	TRBJ2-5	-	TGTGCCAGCAGCGTAGGACAGGAAGAGACCCAGTACTTC	CASSVGQEETQYF
TRBD1	TRBV5-1	TRBJ2-7	-	TGCGCCAGCAGCCCCTTCGGGACAGCTGAGCAGTACTTC	CASSPFGTAEQYF
TRBD2	TRBV7-3	TRBJ2-3	-	TGTGCCAGCAGCTTAATGAGCGGGAGTGCAGATACGCAGTATTTT	CASSLMSGSADTQYF
-	TRBV12-3/TRBV12-4	TRBJ1-2	few	TGTGCCAGCAGTTTACGCGACCGCCTCAACTATGGCTACACCTTC	CASSLRDRLNYGYTF
-	TRBV27	TRBJ2-7	-	TGTGCCAGCAGTTCACCCGCTCGCACAGGGAGCTCCTACGAGCAGTACTTC	CASSSPARTGSSYEQYF
-	TRBV6-6	TRBJ2-3	once	TGTGCCAGCAGTTCTCCGGCCTTAAGCACAGATACGCAGTATTTT	CASSSPALSTDTQYF
TRBD2	TRBV2	TRBJ2-5	-	TGTGCCATGACTAGCGGGGTGTTTGAGACCCAGTACTTC	CAMTSGVFETQYF
-	TRBV20-1	TRBJ2-1	few	TGCAGTGCTAGAGATCAGGGGGGCTACAATGAGCAGTTCTTC	CSARDQGGYNEQFF
-	TRBV20-1	TRBJ2-6	-	TGCAGTGCCTCTCGTGCCGCCCCGGTTCTATTAGGGGCCAACGTCCTGACTTTC	CSASRAAPVLLGANVLTF
-	TRBV9	TRBJ2-3	-	TGTGCCAGCAGCGTGGGGACGGGAGCGGCAGATACGCAGTATTTT	CASSVGTGAADTQYF
-	TRBV6-1	TRBJ1-3	-	TGTGCCAGCAGTGAAGCCGAGGTCGCCTCTGGAAACACCATATATTTT	CASSEAEVASGNTIYF
-	TRBV6-6	TRBJ2-7	few	TGTGCCAGTCGCAGGGAGTTTCCCGAGCAGTACTTC	CASRREFPEQYF
-	TRBV6-2/TRBV6-3	TRBJ2-5	-	TGTGCCAGCAGTTACGCGGGACCCGGGGAGTATGAGCAGTACTTC	CASSYAGPGEYEQYF
TRBD1	TRBV20-1	TRBJ1-4	few	TGCAGTGCCCCGGACAGGGCCTTCGCGCCAAATGAAAAACTGTTTTTT	CSAPDRAFAPNEKLFF